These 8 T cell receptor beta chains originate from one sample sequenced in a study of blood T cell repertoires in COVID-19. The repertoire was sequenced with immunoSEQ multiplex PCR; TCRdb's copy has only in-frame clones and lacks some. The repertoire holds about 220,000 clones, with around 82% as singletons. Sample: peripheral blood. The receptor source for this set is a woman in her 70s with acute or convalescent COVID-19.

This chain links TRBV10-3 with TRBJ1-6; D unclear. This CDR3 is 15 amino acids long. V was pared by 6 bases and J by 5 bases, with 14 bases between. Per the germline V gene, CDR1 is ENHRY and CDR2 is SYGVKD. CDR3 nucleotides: TGTGCCATCAGGTCAGGAACGGTAAATAATTCACCCCTCCACTTT. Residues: CAIRSGTVNNSPLHF.

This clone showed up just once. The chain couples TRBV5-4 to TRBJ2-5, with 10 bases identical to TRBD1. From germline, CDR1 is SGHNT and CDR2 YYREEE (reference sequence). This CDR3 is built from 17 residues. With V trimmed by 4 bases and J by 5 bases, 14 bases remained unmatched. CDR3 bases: TGTGCCAGCAGCAGCTTCGGGGGGGGACAGGGGAAGGAGACCCAGTACTTC. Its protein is CASSSFGGGQGKETQYF. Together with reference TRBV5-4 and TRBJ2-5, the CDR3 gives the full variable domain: ETGVTQSPTHLIKTRGQQVTLRCSSQSGHNTVSWYQQALGQGPQFIFQYYREEENGRGNFPPRFSGLQFPNYSSELNVNALELDDSALYLCASSSFGGGQGKETQYFGPGTRLLVL.

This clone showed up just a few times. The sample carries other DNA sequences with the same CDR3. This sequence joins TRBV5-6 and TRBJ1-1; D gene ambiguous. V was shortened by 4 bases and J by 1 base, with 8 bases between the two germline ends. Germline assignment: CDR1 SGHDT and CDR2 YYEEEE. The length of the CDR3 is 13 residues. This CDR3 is CASSLRGNTEAFF. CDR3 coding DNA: TGTGCCAGCAGCCTCCGGGGGAACACTGAAGCTTTCTTT.

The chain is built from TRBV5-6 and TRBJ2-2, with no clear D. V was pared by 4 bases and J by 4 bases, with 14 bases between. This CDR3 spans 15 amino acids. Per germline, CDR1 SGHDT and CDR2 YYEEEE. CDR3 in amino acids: CASSPPEPGTGELFF. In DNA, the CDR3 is TGTGCCAGCAGCCCCCCAGAGCCGGGCACCGGGGAGCTGTTTTTT.

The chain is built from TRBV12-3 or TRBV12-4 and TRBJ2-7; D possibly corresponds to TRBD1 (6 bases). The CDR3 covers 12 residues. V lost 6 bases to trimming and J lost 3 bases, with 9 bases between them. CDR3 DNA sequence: TGTGCCAGCAGGGGGACACACTACGAGCAGTACTTC. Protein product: CASRGTHYEQYF.

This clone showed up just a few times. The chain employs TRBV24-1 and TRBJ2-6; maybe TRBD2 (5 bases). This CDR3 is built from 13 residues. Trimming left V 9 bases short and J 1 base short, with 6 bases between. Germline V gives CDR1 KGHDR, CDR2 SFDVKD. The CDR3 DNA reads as TGTGCCACCGAGCGGTCTGGGGCCAACGTCCTGACTTTC. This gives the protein CATERSGANVLTF.

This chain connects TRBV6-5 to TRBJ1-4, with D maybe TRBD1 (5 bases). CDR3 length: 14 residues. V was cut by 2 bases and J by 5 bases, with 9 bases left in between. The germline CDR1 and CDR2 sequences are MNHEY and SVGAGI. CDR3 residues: CASSYSQGNEKLFF. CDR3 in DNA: TGTGCCAGCAGTTACAGCCAGGGCAATGAAAAACTGTTTTTT.

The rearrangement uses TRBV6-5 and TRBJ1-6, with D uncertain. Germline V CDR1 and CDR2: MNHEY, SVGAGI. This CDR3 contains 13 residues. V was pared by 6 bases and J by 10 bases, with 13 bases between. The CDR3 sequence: CASSLDWSSPLHF. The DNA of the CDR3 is TGTGCCAGCAGCTTGGACTGGTCGTCACCCCTCCACTTT.